Ten or more counts support the clone carrying this T cell receptor beta chain. Since it is a stray read in a library aimed at alpha chains, this beta chain has a size that is not meaningful. These data originate in a study of spatial heterogeneity in lung cancer. Study in general: Fewer alpha-chain than beta-chain sequences were consistently detected. An average of more than ten raw reads was observed per unique TCR and UMI combination.

Time point meaning: sample taken at primary tumor resection. From tumor, nontumor lung or frozen PBMC, whole RNA was taken unsorted for sequencing. The donor population consisted of some 67 patients with untreated, early-stage non-small cell lung cancer. CDR3 size: 15 residues. Germline-derived CDR1 and CDR2 are MNHNS and SASEGT. V dropped 1 base and J dropped 4 bases, with 13 bases sitting between them. Unique molecular identifiers tagged every individual TCR cDNA molecule. One entry per CDR3 protein, called by TCRdb with MiXCR from the 5' RACE reads. This table holds about 11,000 distinct CDR3 sequences, around 4% found once.

The sample was normal lung tissue next to the tumor, taken at surgery. This chain joins TRBV6-1 and TRBJ1-2; D might be TRBD1 (6 bases). The source of this sequence is a male donor with early-stage non-small cell lung cancer. CDR3 loop: CASSEDRANLYGYTF. The CDR3 nucleotides read TGTGCCAGCAGTGAAGACAGGGCAAACCTCTATGGCTACACCTTC.